This T cell receptor (beta chain) emerged from a study of blood T cell repertoires in COVID-19. Participants, roughly 18 to 90 years old, spanned under 30 US areas. The CDR3 runs 14 residues. V lost 7 bases and J 8 bases, leaving 19 bases between the germline ends. The germline V gene has CDR1 SEHNR and CDR2 FQNEAQ (reference sequence). Only one count was recorded for this clone. Some clones are missing from TCRdb's copy, which holds only in-frame ones; the method was immunoSEQ multiplex PCR. The sample contains about 320,000 clones, 87% of which appear only once. The sequence was collected from a woman younger than 30 who had recovered from COVID-19. V is TRBV7-9 and J is TRBJ2-3; D is perhaps TRBD2 (5 bases). Sequencing was done on a sample of PBMCs or T cells enriched from blood (not recorded which). The CDR3 sequence is CASKSATAAATQYF. CDR3 bases: TGTGCCAGCAAGTCGGCTACAGCGGCGGCTACGCAGTATTTT.